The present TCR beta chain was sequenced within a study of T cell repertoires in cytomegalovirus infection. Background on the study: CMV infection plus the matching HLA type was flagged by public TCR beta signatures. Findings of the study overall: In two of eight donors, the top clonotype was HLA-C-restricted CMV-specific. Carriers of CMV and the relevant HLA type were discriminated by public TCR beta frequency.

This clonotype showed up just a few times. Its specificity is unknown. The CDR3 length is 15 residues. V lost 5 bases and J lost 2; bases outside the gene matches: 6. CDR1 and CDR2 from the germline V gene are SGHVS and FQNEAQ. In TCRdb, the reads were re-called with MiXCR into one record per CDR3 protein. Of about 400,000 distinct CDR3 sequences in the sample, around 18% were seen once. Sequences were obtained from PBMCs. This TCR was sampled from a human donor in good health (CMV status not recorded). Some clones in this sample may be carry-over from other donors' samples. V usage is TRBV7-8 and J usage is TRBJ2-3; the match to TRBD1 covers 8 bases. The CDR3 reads CASSGPGQATDTQYF. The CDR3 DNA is TGTGCCAGCAGCGGGCCGGGACAGGCCACAGATACGCAGTATTTT.